The source of this T cell receptor beta chain is a study of OX40 agonist ivuxolimab in advanced cancers. Study-wide context: Ivuxolimab was an agonistic, fully human IgG2 monoclonal antibody directed against OX40 (CD134), a costimulatory receptor. Intravenous ivuxolimab was administered to patients every 2 weeks at six dose levels: 0.01, 0.1, 0.3, 1.5, 3 and 10 mg/kg. Of the approximately 50 patients in dose escalation, about 19 had hepatocellular carcinoma, about 15 had melanoma, 9 had renal cell carcinoma and 9 had head and neck cancer. The dose-escalation cohort was 82.7% male with a mean age of approximately 60 years, ranging from roughly 23 to 80. Patients were allowed to have had prior anti-PD-1, anti-PD-L1 or anti-CTLA-4 therapy, and around 37% of the dose-escalation patients had previously received checkpoint inhibitors. Partial responses occurred in three dose-escalation patients: two with cutaneous melanoma and one with hepatocellular carcinoma. The point of sequencing TCRbeta in the periphery was to test whether ivuxolimab changed TCR sequence diversity and drove clonal T-cell expansion. The paper covers the monotherapy dose-escalation part of the phase I ivuxolimab trial, which included N ≈ 57 patients. Broad study findings and their caveats: In partial responders in the 0.1-3.0 mg/kg groups, normalized peripheral clonal expansion was found to be among the lowest, especially among CD8+ T cells. At doses of 0.1 to 3.0 mg/kg, clonal expansion of both CD4+ and CD8+ T cells in blood was seen between baseline and week 6. Low levels of normalized T-cell clonal expansion were also seen in some patients who did not respond. Which antigens the clonally expanded peripheral T cells were specific for was not determined. After ivuxolimab, more expanded clones were found on average in CD8+ T cells than in CD4+ T cells.

Patients with a history of autoimmune disease or receiving systemic immunosuppression were excluded from the trial. In every dose cohort, peripheral blood was drawn for TCR sequencing at baseline, cycle 4 day 1, and cycle 7 day 1. The samples were drawn from a first-in-human, open-label, multicenter phase I dose-escalation trial of ivuxolimab. Adults with locally advanced or metastatic head and neck squamous cell, hepatocellular, melanoma or renal cell carcinoma were enrolled in the trial. Before TCR sequencing, CD4+ and CD8+ T cells were separately sorted from peripheral blood. Concerning this clone: Its antigen is currently not known. Base qualities are not provided; no much larger clone lies one nucleotide away.

For sequencing of the TCRbeta CDR3 region, genomic DNA was extracted from the sorted cells. The immunoSEQ Assay was used for sequencing of TCRbeta CDR3 regions. In TCRdb, the immuneACCESS table is reduced to in-frame sequences with V and J assigned. These tables do not hold every clone; where another copy was compared, an unresolved V gene accounts for under half, and the others remain unexplained. The sample table shows approximately 23,000 clones, and 88% are seen once. The ten biggest clones cover 9.6% of the sample. Sequenced here: CD4+ or CD8+ T cells sorted from blood, sampled in a trial of the OX40 agonist ivuxolimab. This TCR came from an adult with an advanced solid tumor such as melanoma, head and neck, liver or kidney cancer.

CDR3 sequence: CASSPDRGLSNEQYF. The DNA reads TGTGCCAGCAGCCCGGACAGGGGGCTTTCAAACGAGCAGTACTTC. Rearrangement joined TRBV7-9 to TRBJ2-7; 11 middle bases align to TRBD1. CDR1 and CDR2 (SEHNR, FQNEAQ) derive from the germline V gene (reference sequence). The CDR3 covers 15 residues, taking in both the cysteine and the phenylalanine. The DNA shown is the 45-base CDR3, in frame from base 1. V has 5 bases trimmed and J has 5 bases trimmed; junction bases matching no gene number 8.